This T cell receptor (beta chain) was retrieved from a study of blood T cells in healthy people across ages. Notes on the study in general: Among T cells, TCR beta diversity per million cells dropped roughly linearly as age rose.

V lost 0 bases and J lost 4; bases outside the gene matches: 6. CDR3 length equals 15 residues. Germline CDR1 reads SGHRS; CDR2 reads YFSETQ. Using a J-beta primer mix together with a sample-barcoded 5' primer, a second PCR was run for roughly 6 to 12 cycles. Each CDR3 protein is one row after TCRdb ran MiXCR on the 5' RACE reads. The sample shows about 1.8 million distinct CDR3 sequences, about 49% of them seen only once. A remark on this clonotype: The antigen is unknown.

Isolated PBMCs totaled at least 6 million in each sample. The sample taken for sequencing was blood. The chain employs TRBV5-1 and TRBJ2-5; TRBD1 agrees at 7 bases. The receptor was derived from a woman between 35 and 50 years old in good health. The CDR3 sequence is CASSLDKGAGETQYF. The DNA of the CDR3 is TGCGCCAGCAGCTTGGATAAGGGGGCGGGAGAGACCCAGTACTTC. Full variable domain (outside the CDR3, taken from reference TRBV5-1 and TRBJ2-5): KAGVTQTPRYLIKTRGQQVTLSCSPISGHRSVSWYQQTPGQGLQFLFEYFSETQRNKGNFPGRFSGRQFSNSRSEMNVSTLELGDSALYLCASSLDKGAGETQYFGPGTRLLVL.